This entry lists 8 T cell receptor beta chains sequenced from one sample in a study of post-analysis software for immune sequencing data. Unique molecular identifiers were built into the TCR beta cDNA libraries. Via MiXCR, TCRdb re-called the PCR reads, giving one row per CDR3 protein. The top ten hold less than 6% of the sample, which has about 540,000 distinct CDR3 sequences, around a third seen once. Findings and caveats of the study: In patients, about five TRBV segments were more frequent than in controls, with TRBV5-6, TRBV5-1 and TRBV20-1 among them.

No antigen is known for these receptors. The sample taken for sequencing was blood. These receptors were taken from a girl aged 2-17 years with multiple sclerosis.

V gene TRBV12-3 or TRBV12-4 combines with J gene TRBJ2-2; TRBD2 is a possible D gene (6 bases). There are 17 residues in the CDR3. Between the trimmed V and J ends, which lost 3 bases and 2 bases, there was a span of 16 bases. The CDR3 sequence is CASSFRGREANTGELFF. The CDR3 DNA reads as TGTGCCAGCAGTTTTAGGGGCAGGGAGGCAAACACCGGGGAGCTGTTTTTT.

Details on this clonotype: One junction end does not reproduce the germline sequence, and a read error may be involved. V and J are TRBV6-1 and TRBJ1-2; TRBD1 might be the D (5 bases). This CDR3 has 14 residues. CDR1 MNHNS and CDR2 SASEGT come from the germline V gene. CDR3 DNA sequence: TGTGCCAGCAGTGAAGGAGGGACCGTCTATGGTTACACCTTC. Translated, it gives CASSEGGTVYGYTF.

The gene calls are TRBV7-9 and TRBJ1-2; tentatively, D is TRBD1 (5 bases). The length of the CDR3 is 16 residues. Per the germline V gene, CDR1 is SEHNR and CDR2 is FQNEAQ (reference sequence). Trimming stripped 1 base from V and 6 bases from J, with 18 bases between. This CDR3 is CASSLGHSGRVNGYTF. CDR3 in DNA: TGTGCCAGCAGCTTAGGTCATTCTGGCAGGGTCAATGGCTACACCTTC. The full variable domain, in which reference TRBV7-9 and TRBJ1-2 provide the parts outside the CDR3, is DTGVSQNPRHKITKRGQNVTFRCDPISEHNRLYWYRQTLGQGPEFLTYFQNEAQLEKSRLLSDRFSAERPKGSFSTLEIQRTEQGDSAMYLCASSLGHSGRVNGYTFGSGTRLTVV.

This chain links TRBV5-1 with TRBJ2-5, with a possible D match to TRBD2 (5 bases). The CDR3 is made up of 17 amino acids. The ends were cut back, 0 bases at V and 2 bases at J, with 17 bases in the middle. The V gene's germline CDR1 is SGHRS and CDR2 YFSETQ. This CDR3 reads CASSLGPAAAFQETQYF. In DNA form, the CDR3 reads TGCGCCAGCAGCTTGGGGCCAGCGGCAGCGTTTCAAGAGACCCAGTACTTC.

CDR3 bases: TGTGCCAGCGGCGGACTGACCGAGCAGTTCTTC. Protein product: CASGGLTEQFF. The J gene is TRBJ2-1, the V gene TRBV6-1; D may be TRBD2 (5 bases). V gave up 8 bases and J gave up 10 bases, with 12 bases separating them. The germline CDR1 and CDR2 sequences are MNHNS and SASEGT. This CDR3 has 11 amino acids.

This clonotype was observed a single time. V is TRBV5-4 and J is TRBJ1-1, with D uncertain. The CDR3 is 15 amino acids. Trimming took off 0 bases at V and 0 bases at J, with 9 bases between the two ends. CDR1 and CDR2 (germline): SGHNT, YYREEE (reference sequence). The CDR3 region has the DNA TGTGCCAGCAGCTTGGCGGGGAATATGAACACTGAAGCTTTCTTT. Its translation: CASSLAGNMNTEAFF.

The V call is TRBV6-1, the J call TRBJ1-2, with D tentatively TRBD1 (5 bases). V was pared by 7 bases and J by 6 bases, with 15 bases between. This CDR3 contains 13 residues. Germline V lookup: CDR1 MNHNS, CDR2 SASEGT. CDR3 DNA sequence: TGTGCCAGCATTATCACTGGCAGGGATGGCTACACCTTC. As protein: CASIITGRDGYTF.

The chain joins TRBV5-1 to TRBJ2-4; a possible D gene is TRBD1 (5 bases). Germline-derived CDR1 and CDR2 are SGHRS and YFSETQ. There are 14 residues in the CDR3. The V and J ends lost 4 bases and 0 bases respectively, with 8 bases between them. CDR3 nucleotides: TGCGCCAGCAGCCGAGACAGAGCCAAAAACATTCAGTACTTC. Amino acid sequence: CASSRDRAKNIQYF. The full variable domain, with the rest looked up from reference TRBV5-1 and TRBJ2-4, is KAGVTQTPRYLIKTRGQQVTLSCSPISGHRSVSWYQQTPGQGLQFLFEYFSETQRNKGNFPGRFSGRQFSNSRSEMNVSTLELGDSALYLCASSRDRAKNIQYFGAGTRLSVL.